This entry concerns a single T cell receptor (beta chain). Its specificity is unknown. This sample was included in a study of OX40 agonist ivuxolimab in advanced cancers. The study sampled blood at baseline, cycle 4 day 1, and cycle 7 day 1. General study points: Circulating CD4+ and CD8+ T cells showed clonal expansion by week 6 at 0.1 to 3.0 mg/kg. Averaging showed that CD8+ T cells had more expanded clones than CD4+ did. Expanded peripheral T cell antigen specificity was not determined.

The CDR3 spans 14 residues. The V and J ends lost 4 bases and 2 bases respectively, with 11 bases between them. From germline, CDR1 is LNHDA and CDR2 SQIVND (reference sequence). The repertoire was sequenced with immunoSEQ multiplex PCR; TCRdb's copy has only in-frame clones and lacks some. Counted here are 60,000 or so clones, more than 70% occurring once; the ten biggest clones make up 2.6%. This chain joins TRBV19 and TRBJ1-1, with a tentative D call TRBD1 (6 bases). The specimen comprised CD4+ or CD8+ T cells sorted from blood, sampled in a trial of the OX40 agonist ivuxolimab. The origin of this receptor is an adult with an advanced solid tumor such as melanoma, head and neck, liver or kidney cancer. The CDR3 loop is CASSTRGGNTEAFF. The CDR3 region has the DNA TGTGCCAGTAGTACTCGAGGGGGAAACACTGAAGCTTTCTTT. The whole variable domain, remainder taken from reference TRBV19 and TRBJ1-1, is DGGITQSPKYLFRKEGQNVTLSCEQNLNHDAMYWYRQDPGQGLRLIYYSQIVNDFQKGDIAEGYSVSREKKESFPLTVTSAQKNPTAFYLCASSTRGGNTEAFFGQGTRLTVV.